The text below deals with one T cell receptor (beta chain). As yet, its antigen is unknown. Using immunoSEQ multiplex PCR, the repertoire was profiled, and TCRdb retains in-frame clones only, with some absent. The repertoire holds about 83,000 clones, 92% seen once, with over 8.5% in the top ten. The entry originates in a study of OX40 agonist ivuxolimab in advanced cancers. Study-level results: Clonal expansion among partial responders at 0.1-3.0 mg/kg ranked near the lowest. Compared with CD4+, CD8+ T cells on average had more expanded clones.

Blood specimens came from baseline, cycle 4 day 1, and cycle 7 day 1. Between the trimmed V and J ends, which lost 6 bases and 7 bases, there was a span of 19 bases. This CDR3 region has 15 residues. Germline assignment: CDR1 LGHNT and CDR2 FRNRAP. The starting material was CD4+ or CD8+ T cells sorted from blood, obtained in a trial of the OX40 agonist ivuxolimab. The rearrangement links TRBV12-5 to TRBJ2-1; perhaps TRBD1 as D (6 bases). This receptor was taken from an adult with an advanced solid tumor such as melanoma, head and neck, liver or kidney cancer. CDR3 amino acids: CASGWVIGQQNEQFF. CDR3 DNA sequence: TGTGCTAGTGGCTGGGTTATAGGACAGCAAAATGAGCAGTTCTTC.